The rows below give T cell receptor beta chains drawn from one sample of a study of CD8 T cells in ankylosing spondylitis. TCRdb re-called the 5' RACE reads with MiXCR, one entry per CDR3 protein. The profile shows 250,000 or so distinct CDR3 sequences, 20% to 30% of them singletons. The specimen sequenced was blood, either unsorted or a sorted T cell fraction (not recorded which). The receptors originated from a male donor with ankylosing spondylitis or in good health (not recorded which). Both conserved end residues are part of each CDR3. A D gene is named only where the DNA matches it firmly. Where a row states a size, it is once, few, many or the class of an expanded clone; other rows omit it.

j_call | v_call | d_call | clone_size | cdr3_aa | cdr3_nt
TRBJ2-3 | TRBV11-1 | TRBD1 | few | CASTHRDRRTDTQYF | TGTGCCAGCACACACCGGGACAGGAGAACAGATACGCAGTATTTT
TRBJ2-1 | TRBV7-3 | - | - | CASSLQGFSYNEQFF | TGTGCCAGCAGTCTTCAGGGATTCTCCTACAATGAGCAGTTCTTC
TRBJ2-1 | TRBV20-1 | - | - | CSATGAHLRNEQFF | TGCAGTGCTACTGGCGCTCATCTTCGCAATGAGCAGTTCTTC
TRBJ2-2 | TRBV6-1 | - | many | CASRRGTPNTGELFF | TGTGCCAGCCGGAGGGGGACACCGAACACCGGGGAGCTGTTTTTT
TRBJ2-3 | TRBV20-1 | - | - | CSAPFGQTHTDTQYF | TGCAGTGCGCCATTTGGACAGACTCATACAGATACGCAGTATTTT
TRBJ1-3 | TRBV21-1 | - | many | CASSPGRQGDSGNTIYF | TGTGCCAGCAGCCCCGGCAGGCAGGGAGACTCTGGAAACACCATATATTTT
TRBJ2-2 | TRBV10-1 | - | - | CASSVDMNAGELFF | TGCGCCAGCAGTGTGGATATGAATGCCGGGGAGCTGTTTTTT
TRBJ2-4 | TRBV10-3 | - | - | CAISESTGNIQYF | TGTGCCATCAGTGAGTCGACAGGAAACATTCAGTACTTC
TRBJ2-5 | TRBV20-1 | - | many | CSAPPGRVEYQETQYF | TGCAGTGCCCCCCCGGGGCGGGTCGAGTACCAAGAGACCCAGTACTTC
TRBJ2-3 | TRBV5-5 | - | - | CASSPGPVLTDTQYF | TGTGCCAGCAGCCCCGGGCCAGTCCTCACAGATACGCAGTATTTT
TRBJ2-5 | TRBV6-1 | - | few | CASRNEGGFQETQYF | TGTGCCAGCAGGAACGAGGGGGGCTTTCAAGAGACCCAGTACTTC
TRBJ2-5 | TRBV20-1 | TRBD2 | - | CSASSGGPGETQYF | TGCAGTGCTAGTAGCGGGGGGCCCGGAGAGACCCAGTACTTC
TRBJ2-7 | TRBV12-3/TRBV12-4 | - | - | CASSPIGPYEQYF | TGTGCCAGCAGTCCAATTGGACCCTACGAGCAGTACTTC
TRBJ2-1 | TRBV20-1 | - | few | CSARRTGKYNEQFF | TGCAGTGCTAGACGGACTGGGAAATACAATGAGCAGTTCTTC
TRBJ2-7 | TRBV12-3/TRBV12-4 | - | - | CASSLTAGYTYEQYF | TGTGCCAGCAGTTTGACGGCGGGGTATACCTACGAGCAGTACTTC
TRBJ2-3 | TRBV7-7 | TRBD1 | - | CASSSTGGIADTQYF | TGTGCTAGCAGCTCCACAGGGGGCATTGCAGATACGCAGTATTTT
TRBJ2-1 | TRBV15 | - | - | CATSSRDEQFF | TGTGCCACCAGCAGTCGGGATGAGCAGTTCTTC
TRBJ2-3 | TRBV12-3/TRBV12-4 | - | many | CASSGTQTGADTQYF | TGTGCCAGCAGTGGTACACAGACAGGAGCAGATACGCAGTATTTT
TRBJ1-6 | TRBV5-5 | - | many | CASSLGGSSPLHF | TGTGCCAGCAGCTTGGGAGGCAGTTCACCCCTCCACTTT
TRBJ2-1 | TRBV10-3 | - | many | CAISDPGTRGDEQFF | TGTGCCATCAGTGACCCCGGGACCCGCGGCGATGAGCAGTTCTTC
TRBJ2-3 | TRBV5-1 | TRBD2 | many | CASSSGTSPDTQYF | TGCGCCAGCAGCTCAGGGACTAGCCCAGATACGCAGTATTTT
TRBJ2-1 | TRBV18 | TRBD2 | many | CASSPGRVREQFF | TGTGCCAGCTCACCAGGGAGGGTGAGGGAGCAGTTCTTC
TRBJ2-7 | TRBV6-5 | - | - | CASSYSALQGYEQYF | TGTGCCAGCAGTTACTCGGCGTTACAGGGATACGAGCAGTACTTC
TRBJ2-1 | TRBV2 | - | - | CVSRGTRGNNEQFF | TGTGTCAGCAGGGGGACTAGAGGAAACAATGAGCAGTTCTTC
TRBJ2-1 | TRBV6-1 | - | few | CASSPVAEISYNEQFF | TGTGCCAGCAGCCCCGTGGCCGAGATCTCCTACAATGAGCAGTTCTTC
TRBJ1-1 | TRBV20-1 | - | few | CSASQPGVDTEAFF | TGCAGTGCTAGCCAACCAGGGGTTGACACTGAAGCTTTCTTT
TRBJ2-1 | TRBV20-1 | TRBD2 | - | CSARLAGGNEQFF | TGCAGTGCTAGACTAGCGGGGGGTAATGAGCAGTTCTTC
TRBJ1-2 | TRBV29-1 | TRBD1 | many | CSGVGQGLYGYTF | TGCAGCGGCGTAGGACAGGGGCTCTATGGCTACACCTTC
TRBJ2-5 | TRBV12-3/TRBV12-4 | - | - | CASSLIYGLARETQYF | TGTGCCAGCAGTTTAATATATGGTCTAGCTCGAGAGACCCAGTACTTC
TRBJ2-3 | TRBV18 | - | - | CASSPSMGDTQYF | TGTGCCAGCTCCCCCTCTATGGGAGATACGCAGTATTTT
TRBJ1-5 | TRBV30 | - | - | CAWKQGRPQHF | TGTGCCTGGAAACAGGGTCGTCCCCAGCATTTT
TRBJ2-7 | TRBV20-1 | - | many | CSASTGTKLNEQYF | TGCAGTGCTAGCACAGGGACGAAGTTGAACGAGCAGTACTTC
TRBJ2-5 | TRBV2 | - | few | CASSVTAGTETQYF | TGTGCCAGCAGCGTGACAGCTGGGACCGAGACCCAGTACTTC
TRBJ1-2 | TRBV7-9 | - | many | CASSLYGDGGYTF | TGTGCCAGCAGCTTATATGGGGATGGCGGCTACACCTTC
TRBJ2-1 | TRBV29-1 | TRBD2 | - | CSVVIAGGYNEQFF | TGCAGCGTGGTGATAGCGGGGGGTTACAATGAGCAGTTCTTC
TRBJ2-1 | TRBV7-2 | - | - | CASSLAVVSYNEQFF | TGTGCCAGCAGCTTAGCAGTGGTATCCTACAATGAGCAGTTCTTC
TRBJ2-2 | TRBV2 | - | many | CASNSWNTGELFF | TGTGCCAGCAATTCGTGGAACACCGGGGAGCTGTTTTTT
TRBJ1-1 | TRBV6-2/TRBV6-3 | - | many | CASSYHPIRDNWNTEAFF | TGTGCCAGCAGTTACCACCCGATAAGGGACAACTGGAACACTGAAGCTTTCTTT
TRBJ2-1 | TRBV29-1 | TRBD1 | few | CSTRDSVGSYNEQFF | TGCAGCACACGGGACAGTGTTGGCTCCTACAATGAGCAGTTCTTC
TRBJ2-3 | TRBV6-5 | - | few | CASSHRSWGATDTQYF | TGTGCCAGCAGTCACCGTAGTTGGGGGGCGACAGATACGCAGTATTTT
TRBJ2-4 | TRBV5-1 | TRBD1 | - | CASSFAGQGYDIQYF | TGCGCCAGCAGCTTCGCGGGACAGGGGTACGACATTCAGTACTTC
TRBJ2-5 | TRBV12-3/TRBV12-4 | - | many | CASSKDGETQYF | TGTGCCAGCAGTAAAGATGGGGAGACCCAGTACTTC
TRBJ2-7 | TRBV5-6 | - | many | CASSLPPGEQYF | TGTGCCAGCAGCCTACCCCCGGGAGAGCAGTACTTC
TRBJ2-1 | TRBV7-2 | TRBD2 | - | CASSLAPSGVDRDNEQFF | TGTGCCAGCAGCTTAGCCCCTAGCGGGGTCGATAGGGACAATGAGCAGTTCTTC
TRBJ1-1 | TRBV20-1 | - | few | CSARQGFHPEAFF | TGCAGTGCGAGGCAGGGTTTTCACCCTGAAGCTTTCTTT
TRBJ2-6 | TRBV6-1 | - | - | CASRGGPQRSSGANVLTF | TGTGCCAGCAGGGGGGGGCCACAACGGAGCTCTGGGGCCAACGTCCTGACTTTC
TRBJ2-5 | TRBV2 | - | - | CASSEFRQIQETQYF | TGTGCCAGCAGTGAATTTAGACAGATCCAAGAGACCCAGTACTTC